This T cell receptor (beta chain) came from a study of T cell responses to AZD1222 COVID-19 vaccine. Study-wide points: Most donors were white British and more were female, and clonal diversity was possibly underestimated. Unmutated variant regions reportedly attract nearly half of all spike-specific TCRs.

Germline V gene data show CDR1 as MDHEN and CDR2 as SYDVKM. V dropped 5 bases and J dropped 9 bases, with 16 bases sitting between them. The CDR3 is 13 amino acids. Regarding this clone: Antigen: not known.

Generated by immunoSEQ multiplex PCR, the TCRdb table keeps only in-frame clones and is missing some. This table holds 45,000 to 55,000 clones, roughly 80% found once. This sequence was found in an adult in good health. V usage is TRBV28 and J usage is TRBJ1-1, with no clear D. The sequencing used peripheral blood, collected on day 0 of AZD1222 vaccination. This chain's CDR3 is CASSPVRRNQAFF. The DNA for the CDR3 is TGTGCCAGCAGTCCCGTCAGGAGAAATCAAGCTTTCTTT.